These 14 T cell receptor beta chains were all obtained from the same sample, sequenced in a study of blood T cell repertoires in COVID-19. Using immunoSEQ multiplex PCR, the repertoire was profiled, and TCRdb retains in-frame clones only, with some absent. This sample has 370,000 or so clones; around 87% occur once, and the top ten carry 1.3%. Sequences were obtained from PBMCs or T cells enriched from blood (not recorded which). These receptors were taken from a man aged 30-40 years who had recovered from COVID-19.

This rearrangement joins TRBV6-5 to TRBJ2-5, with 7 bases matching TRBD1. Trimming cost V 1 base and J 2 bases; bases outside gene matches: 7. The CDR3 runs 16 residues. Germline CDR1 is MNHEY and CDR2 is SVGAGI. CDR3 coding DNA: TGTGCCAGCAGTTACTTAGCAGGGGGTGAACAAGAGACCCAGTACTTC. Its protein product is CASSYLAGGEQETQYF.

The chain joins TRBV6-6 to TRBJ2-2, with D tentatively TRBD1 (6 bases). The CDR3 is made up of 16 amino acids. Germline CDR1 reads MNHNY; CDR2 reads SVGAGI (reference sequence). The ends were cut back, 1 base at V and 4 bases at J, with 13 bases in the middle. CDR3 in amino acids: CASSYYGGASTGELFF. The CDR3, as DNA: TGTGCCAGCAGTTACTATGGGGGCGCAAGCACCGGGGAGCTGTTTTTT.

This chain uses TRBV5-1 with TRBJ2-7, with 7 bases identical to TRBD1. The V and J ends lost 4 bases and 5 bases, in that order; junction bases with no gene match: 9. Germline V CDR1 and CDR2: SGHRS, YFSETQ. This CDR3 has 14 residues. CDR3 protein: CASSPRQGSHEQYF. The CDR3 DNA is TGCGCCAGCAGCCCTAGACAGGGATCCCACGAGCAGTACTTC.

This chain links TRBV2 with TRBJ1-2; 7 bases are shared with TRBD1. The J segment lost 6 bases and the V segment lost 2 bases, leaving 9 bases of the junction unmatched. The CDR3 is 15 amino acids. The germline V gene encodes CDR1 SNHLY and CDR2 FYNNEI. CDR3 bases: TGTGCCAGCAGTGAAAGGGCAGGGGGTTGGGATGGCTACACCTTC. Its translation: CASSERAGGWDGYTF. Complete variable domain (other parts from reference TRBV2 and TRBJ1-2): EPEVTQTPSHQVTQMGQEVILRCVPISNHLYFYWYRQILGQKVEFLVSFYNNEISEKSEIFDDQFSVERPDGSNFTLKIRSTKLEDSAMYFCASSERAGGWDGYTFGSGTRLTVV.

This clone appeared a single time. The chain recombines TRBV9 with TRBJ1-2, with TRBD1 as a possible D gene (6 bases). V was pared by 5 bases and J by 8 bases, with 19 bases between. Germline V gene lookup returns CDR1 SGDLS and CDR2 YYNGEE. CDR3 length equals 14 residues. CDR3: CASSLETGARGYTF. The CDR3 coding sequence is TGTGCCAGCAGTCTAGAGACAGGTGCGCGAGGCTACACCTTC.

This clone was found a few times. The CDR3 DNA is TGTGCCAGCAGCTCCCCCGGGGGGAGCGGGGACACCGGGGAGCTGTTTTTT. It codes for CASSSPGGSGDTGELFF. The chain carries TRBV7-6 and TRBJ2-2, with TRBD2 matching over 7 bases. Germline CDR1 reads SGHVS; CDR2 reads FNYEAQ. There are 17 residues in the CDR3. Unmatched junction bases numbered 11, after V lost 4 bases and J lost 3 bases.

The CDR3 coding sequence is TGTGCCGGAACGGCCGGGACTAGCGGGGGGGCCGTAGATACGCAGTATTTT. Translation gives CAGTAGTSGGAVDTQYF. V and J are TRBV30 and TRBJ2-3, with TRBD2 identical over 16 bases. The junction had 13 bases not matched to a gene; V was cut back by 8 bases and J by 5 bases. CDR3 length equals 17 residues. Germline V gene lookup returns CDR1 GTSNPN and CDR2 SVGIG (reference sequence).

This clone has just a few counts. This rearrangement joins TRBV7-2 to TRBJ2-2, with 10 positions matching TRBD1. This CDR3 is built from 15 residues. Losses at the gene ends were 5 bases for V and 5 bases for J; bases not matched to a gene: 5. CDR1 and CDR2 from the germline V gene are SGHTA and FQGNSA. Written as DNA, the CDR3 is TGTGCCAGCAGCCGGACAGGGGGTTATACCGGGGAGCTGTTTTTT. Residues: CASSRTGGYTGELFF. The full variable domain, with the rest looked up from reference TRBV7-2 and TRBJ2-2, is GAGVSQSPSNKVTEKGKDVELRCDPISGHTALYWYRQSLGQGLEFLIYFQGNSAPDKSGLPSDRFSAERTGGSVSTLTIQRTQQEDSAVYLCASSRTGGYTGELFFGEGSRLTVL.

This chain links TRBV6-5 with TRBJ1-4; no reliable D call. The germline V gene has CDR1 MNHEY and CDR2 SVGAGI. The CDR3 has 15 residues. V was shortened by 0 bases and J by 7 bases, with 12 bases between the two germline ends. The CDR3 DNA follows: TGTGCCAGCAGTTACTCGGGCACTGTTGGTGAAAAACTGTTTTTT. Its translation: CASSYSGTVGEKLFF.

The chain has TRBV5-8 and TRBJ1-2; a weak D match, TRBD1 (5 bases). This CDR3 is built from 14 residues. Trimming took 0 bases from V and 6 from J, leaving 12 bases between them. Germline values: CDR1 SGHTS, CDR2 YDEGEE. CDR3 region: CASSLEYQGDGYTF. The DNA of the CDR3 is TGTGCCAGCAGCTTGGAGTACCAGGGCGATGGCTACACCTTC. The full variable domain, its missing parts supplied by reference TRBV5-8 and TRBJ1-2, is EAGVTQSPTHLIKTRGQQATLRCSPISGHTSVYWYQQALGLGLQFLLWYDEGEERNRGNFPPRFSGRQFPNYSSELNVNALELEDSALYLCASSLEYQGDGYTFGSGTRLTVV.

The chain employs TRBV19 and TRBJ1-2; D ambiguous. V gave up 5 bases and J gave up 4 bases, with 14 bases separating them. CDR1 LNHDA and CDR2 SQIVND come from the germline V gene (reference sequence). The CDR3 has 14 amino acids. The CDR3 reads CASSPTTESYGYTF. In DNA form, the CDR3 reads TGTGCCAGTAGTCCAACGACTGAGAGCTATGGCTACACCTTC.

The chain is built from TRBV16 and TRBJ1-2, with TRBD1 matching 7 bases. This CDR3 has 14 amino acids. With V trimmed by 0 bases and J by 4 bases, 2 bases remained unmatched. Germline V lookup: CDR1 KGHSY, CDR2 FQNENV. The CDR3 protein is CASSQSQGFYGYTF. DNA of the CDR3: TGTGCCAGCAGCCAATCACAGGGGTTCTATGGCTACACCTTC.

CDR3 in DNA: TGTGCCACTGAGGAAGGAAACACTGAAGCTTTCTTT. Its translation: CATEEGNTEAFF. The chain couples TRBV10-3 to TRBJ1-1; D call uncertain. The CDR3 runs 12 residues. V lost 10 bases to trimming and J lost 2 bases, with 11 bases between them. Germline-derived CDR1 and CDR2 are ENHRY and SYGVKD.

This clone appeared a single time. V usage is TRBV18 and J usage is TRBJ1-1; 9 nucleotides line up with TRBD1. Looked up from germline, CDR1 is KGHSH and CDR2 is LQKENI. Trimming cost V 6 bases and J 8 bases; bases outside gene matches: 7. This CDR3 region has 13 residues. Here the CDR3 DNA reads TGTGCCAGCTCCCCTCAGGGACAGGGAGAAGCTTTCTTT. It encodes CASSPQGQGEAFF.